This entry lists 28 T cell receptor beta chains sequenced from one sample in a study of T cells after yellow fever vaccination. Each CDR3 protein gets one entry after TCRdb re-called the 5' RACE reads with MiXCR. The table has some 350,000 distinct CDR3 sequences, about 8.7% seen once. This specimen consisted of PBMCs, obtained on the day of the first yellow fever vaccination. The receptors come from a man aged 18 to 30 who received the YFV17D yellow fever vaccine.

For the CDR3, the DNA is TGTGCCAGCAGGCACCTGGACAGCTCCTACGAGCAGTACTTC. Translation: CASRHLDSSYEQYF. The chain uses TRBV27 and TRBJ2-7; D possibly corresponds to TRBD1 (6 bases). Germline V gene data show CDR1 as MNHEY and CDR2 as SMNVEV (reference sequence). V dropped 6 bases and J dropped 0 bases, with 12 bases sitting between them. This CDR3 spans 14 amino acids.

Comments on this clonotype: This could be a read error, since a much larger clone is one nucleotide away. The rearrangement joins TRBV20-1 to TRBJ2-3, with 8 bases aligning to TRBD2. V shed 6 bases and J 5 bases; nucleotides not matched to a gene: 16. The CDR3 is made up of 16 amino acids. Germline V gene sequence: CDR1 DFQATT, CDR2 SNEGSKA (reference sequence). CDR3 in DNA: TGCAGTGCATCCCCCTCCGGGGGGGCCGGGGTAGATACGCAGTATTTT. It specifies CSASPSGGAGVDTQYF.

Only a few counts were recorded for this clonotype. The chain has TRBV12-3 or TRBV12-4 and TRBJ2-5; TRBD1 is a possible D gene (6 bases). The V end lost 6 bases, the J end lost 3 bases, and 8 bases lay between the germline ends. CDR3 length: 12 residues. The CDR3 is CASRRTEETQYF. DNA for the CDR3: TGTGCCAGCAGACGGACAGAAGAGACCCAGTACTTC.

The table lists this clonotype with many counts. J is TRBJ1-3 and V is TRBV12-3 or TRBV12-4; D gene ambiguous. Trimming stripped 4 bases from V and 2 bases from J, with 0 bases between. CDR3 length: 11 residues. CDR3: CASSSGNTIYF. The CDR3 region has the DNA TGTGCCAGCAGTTCTGGAAACACCATATATTTT.

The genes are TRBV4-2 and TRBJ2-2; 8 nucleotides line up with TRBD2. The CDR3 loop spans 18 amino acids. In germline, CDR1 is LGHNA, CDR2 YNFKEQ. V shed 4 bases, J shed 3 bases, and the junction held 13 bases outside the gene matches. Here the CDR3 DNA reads TGTGCCAGCAGCCTCCGGTCTGGGAGCGGGGGATACACCGGGGAGCTGTTTTTT. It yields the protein CASSLRSGSGGYTGELFF.

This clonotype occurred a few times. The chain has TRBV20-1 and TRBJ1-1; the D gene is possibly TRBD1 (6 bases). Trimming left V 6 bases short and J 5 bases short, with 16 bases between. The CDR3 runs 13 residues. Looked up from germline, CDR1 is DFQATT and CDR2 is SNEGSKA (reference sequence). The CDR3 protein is CSAPDRRMTEAFF. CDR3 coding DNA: TGCAGTGCCCCCGACAGGAGGATGACTGAAGCTTTCTTT.

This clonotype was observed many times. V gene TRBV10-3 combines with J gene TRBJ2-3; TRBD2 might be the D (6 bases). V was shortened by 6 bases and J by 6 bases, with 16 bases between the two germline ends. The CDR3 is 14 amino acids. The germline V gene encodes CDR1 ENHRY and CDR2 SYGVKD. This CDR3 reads CAIRDGGEVDTQYF. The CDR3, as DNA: TGTGCCATCAGGGATGGAGGGGAGGTGGATACGCAGTATTTT.

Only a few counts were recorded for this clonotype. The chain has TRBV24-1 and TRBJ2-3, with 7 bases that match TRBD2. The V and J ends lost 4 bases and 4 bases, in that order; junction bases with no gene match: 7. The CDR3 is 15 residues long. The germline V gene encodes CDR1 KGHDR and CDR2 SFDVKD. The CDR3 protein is CATSDPRGGPDTQYF. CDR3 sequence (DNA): TGTGCCACCAGTGACCCCCGCGGGGGTCCAGATACGCAGTATTTT.

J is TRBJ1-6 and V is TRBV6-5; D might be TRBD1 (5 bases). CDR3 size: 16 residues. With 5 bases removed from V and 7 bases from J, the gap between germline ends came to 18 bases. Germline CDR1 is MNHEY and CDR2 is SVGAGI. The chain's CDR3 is CASSHLRDVENSPLHF. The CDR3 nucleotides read TGTGCCAGCAGTCACCTACGGGACGTTGAGAATTCACCCCTCCACTTT.

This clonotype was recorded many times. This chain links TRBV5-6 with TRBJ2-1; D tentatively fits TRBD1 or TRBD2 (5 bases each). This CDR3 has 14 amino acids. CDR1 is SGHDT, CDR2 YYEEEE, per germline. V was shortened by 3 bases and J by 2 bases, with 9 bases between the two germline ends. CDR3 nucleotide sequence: TGTGCCAGCAGCTGGGGGAGTACCTACAATGAGCAGTTCTTC. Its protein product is CASSWGSTYNEQFF.

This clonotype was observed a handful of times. CDR3 protein: CASSQGLTAKNIQYF. DNA for the CDR3: TGCGCCAGCAGCCAGGGACTTACCGCCAAAAACATTCAGTACTTC. The chain joins TRBV4-1 to TRBJ2-4; D might be TRBD2 (6 bases). CDR3 size: 15 residues. Germline V gene sequence: CDR1 MGHRA, CDR2 YSYEKL. With 3 bases removed from V and 1 base from J, the gap between germline ends came to 10 bases.

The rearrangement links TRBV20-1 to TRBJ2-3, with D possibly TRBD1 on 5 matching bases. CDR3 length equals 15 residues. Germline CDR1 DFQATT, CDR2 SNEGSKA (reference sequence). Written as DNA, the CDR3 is TGCTGCTCCTGGGCCCAGGACACGGGCACAGATACGCAGTATTTT. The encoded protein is CCSWAQDTGTDTQYF.

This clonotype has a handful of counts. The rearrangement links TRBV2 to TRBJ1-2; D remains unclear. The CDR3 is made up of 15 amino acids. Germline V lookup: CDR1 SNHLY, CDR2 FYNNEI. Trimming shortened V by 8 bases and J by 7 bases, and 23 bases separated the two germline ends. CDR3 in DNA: TGTGCCAGCCGTACCACCTCGGAGGGTATGGGTGGCTACACCTTC. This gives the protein CASRTTSEGMGGYTF.

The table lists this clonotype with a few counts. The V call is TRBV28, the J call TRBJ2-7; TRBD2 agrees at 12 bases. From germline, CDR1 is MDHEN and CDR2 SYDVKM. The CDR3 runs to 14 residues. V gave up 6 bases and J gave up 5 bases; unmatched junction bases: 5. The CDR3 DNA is TGTGCCAGCAGGCCGACTAGCGGGGGCGACGAGCAGTACTTC. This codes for CASRPTSGGDEQYF.

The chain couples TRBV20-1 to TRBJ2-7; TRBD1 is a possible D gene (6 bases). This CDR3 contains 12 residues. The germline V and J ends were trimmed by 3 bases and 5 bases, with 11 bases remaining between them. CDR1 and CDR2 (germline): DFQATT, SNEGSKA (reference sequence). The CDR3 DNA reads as TGCAGTGCTAGTCACGACAGGAACGAGCAGTACTTC. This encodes CSASHDRNEQYF.

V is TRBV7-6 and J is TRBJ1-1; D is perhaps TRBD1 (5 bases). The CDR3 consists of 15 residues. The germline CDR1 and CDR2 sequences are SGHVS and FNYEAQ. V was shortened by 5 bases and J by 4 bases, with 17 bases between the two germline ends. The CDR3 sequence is CASSPWDGALTEAFF. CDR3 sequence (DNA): TGTGCCAGCAGCCCGTGGGACGGAGCCCTCACTGAAGCTTTCTTT.

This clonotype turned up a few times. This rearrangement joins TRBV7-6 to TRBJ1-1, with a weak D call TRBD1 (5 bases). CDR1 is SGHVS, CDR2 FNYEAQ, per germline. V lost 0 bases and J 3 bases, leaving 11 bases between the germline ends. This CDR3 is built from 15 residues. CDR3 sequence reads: CASSLAGGGHTEAFF. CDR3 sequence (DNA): TGTGCCAGCAGCTTAGCGGGCGGGGGACACACTGAAGCTTTCTTT.

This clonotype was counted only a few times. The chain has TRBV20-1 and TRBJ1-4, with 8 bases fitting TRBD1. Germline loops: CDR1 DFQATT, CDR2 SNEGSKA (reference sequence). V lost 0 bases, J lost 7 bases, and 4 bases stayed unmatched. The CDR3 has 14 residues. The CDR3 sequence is CSARDQGAPEKLFF. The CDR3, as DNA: TGCAGTGCTAGAGATCAGGGGGCCCCTGAAAAACTGTTTTTT.

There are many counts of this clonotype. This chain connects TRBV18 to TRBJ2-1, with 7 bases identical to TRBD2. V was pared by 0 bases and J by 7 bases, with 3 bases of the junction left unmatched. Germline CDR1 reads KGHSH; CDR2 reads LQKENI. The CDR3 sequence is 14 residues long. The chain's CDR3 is CASSPPRGVNEQFF. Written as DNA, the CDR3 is TGTGCCAGCTCACCACCCCGGGGGGTGAATGAGCAGTTCTTC.

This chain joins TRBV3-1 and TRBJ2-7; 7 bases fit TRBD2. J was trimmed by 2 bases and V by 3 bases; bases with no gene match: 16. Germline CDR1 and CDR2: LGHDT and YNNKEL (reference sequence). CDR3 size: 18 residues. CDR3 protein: CASSQPVGDRGETYEQYV. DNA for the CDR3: TGTGCCAGCAGCCAGCCTGTTGGGGATCGGGGGGAGACCTACGAGCAGTACGTC.

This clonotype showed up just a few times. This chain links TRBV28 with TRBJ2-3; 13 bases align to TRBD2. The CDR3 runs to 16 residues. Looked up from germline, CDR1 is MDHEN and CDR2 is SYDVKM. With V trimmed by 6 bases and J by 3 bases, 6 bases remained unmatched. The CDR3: CASRGRLAGGTDTQYF. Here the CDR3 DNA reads TGTGCCAGCAGGGGAAGACTAGCGGGGGGAACAGATACGCAGTATTTT.

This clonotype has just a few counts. The CDR3 loop is CSARDTLAGYEQYF. In DNA, the CDR3 is TGCAGTGCTAGAGATACACTAGCGGGCTACGAGCAGTACTTC. The chain uses TRBV20-1 and TRBJ2-7; 9 nucleotides line up with TRBD2. The V gene's germline CDR1 is DFQATT and CDR2 SNEGSKA (reference sequence). This CDR3 spans 14 amino acids. Unmatched junction bases numbered 3, after V lost 0 bases and J lost 3 bases.

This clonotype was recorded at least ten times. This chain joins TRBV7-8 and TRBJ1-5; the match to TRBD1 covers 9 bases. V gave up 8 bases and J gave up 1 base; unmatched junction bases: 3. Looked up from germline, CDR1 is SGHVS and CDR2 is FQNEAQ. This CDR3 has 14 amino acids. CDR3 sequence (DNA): TGTGCCAGCGGCGGACAGGGGAGCAATCAGCCCCAGCATTTT. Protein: CASGGQGSNQPQHF.

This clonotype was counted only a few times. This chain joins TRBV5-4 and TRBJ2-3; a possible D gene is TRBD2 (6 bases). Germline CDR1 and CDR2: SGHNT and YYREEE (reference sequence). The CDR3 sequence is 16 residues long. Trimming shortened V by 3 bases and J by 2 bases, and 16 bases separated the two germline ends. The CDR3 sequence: CASSSVLALPTDTQYF. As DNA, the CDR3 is TGTGCCAGCAGCTCGGTCCTAGCGCTACCCACAGATACGCAGTATTTT. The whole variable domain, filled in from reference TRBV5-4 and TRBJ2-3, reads ETGVTQSPTHLIKTRGQQVTLRCSSQSGHNTVSWYQQALGQGPQFIFQYYREEENGRGNFPPRFSGLQFPNYSSELNVNALELDDSALYLCASSSVLALPTDTQYFGPGTRLTVL.

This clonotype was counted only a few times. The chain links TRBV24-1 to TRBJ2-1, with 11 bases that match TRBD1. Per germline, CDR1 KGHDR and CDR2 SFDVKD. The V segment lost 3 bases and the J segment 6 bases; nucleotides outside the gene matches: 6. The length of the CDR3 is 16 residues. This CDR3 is CATSDARTGGLNEQFF. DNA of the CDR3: TGTGCCACCAGTGATGCCCGGACAGGGGGCCTCAATGAGCAGTTCTTC.

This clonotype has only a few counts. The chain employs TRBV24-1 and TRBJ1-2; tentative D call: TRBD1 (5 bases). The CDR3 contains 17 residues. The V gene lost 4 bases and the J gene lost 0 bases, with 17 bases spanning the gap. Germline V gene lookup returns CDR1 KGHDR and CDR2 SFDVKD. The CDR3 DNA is TGTGCCACCAGTGAATCGGGGAGGGGACCTCCTAACTATGGCTACACCTTC. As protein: CATSESGRGPPNYGYTF.

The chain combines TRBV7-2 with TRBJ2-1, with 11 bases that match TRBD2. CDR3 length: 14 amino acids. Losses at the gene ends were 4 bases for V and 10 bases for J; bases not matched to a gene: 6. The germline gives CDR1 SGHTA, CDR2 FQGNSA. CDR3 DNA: TGTGCCAGCAGCTCACTAGCGGGGGCGCGGGAGCAGTTCTTC. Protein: CASSSLAGAREQFF. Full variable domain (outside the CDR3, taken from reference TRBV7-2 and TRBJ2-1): GAGVSQSPSNKVTEKGKDVELRCDPISGHTALYWYRQSLGQGLEFLIYFQGNSAPDKSGLPSDRFSAERTGGSVSTLTIQRTQQEDSAVYLCASSSLAGAREQFFGPGTRLTVL.

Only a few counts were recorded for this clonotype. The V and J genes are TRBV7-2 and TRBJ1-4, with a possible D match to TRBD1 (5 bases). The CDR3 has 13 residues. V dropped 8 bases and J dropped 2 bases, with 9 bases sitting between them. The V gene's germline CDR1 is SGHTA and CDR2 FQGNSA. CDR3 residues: CASHRGTNEKLFF. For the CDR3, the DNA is TGTGCCAGCCACCGGGGGACTAATGAAAAACTGTTTTTT.